One sample yielded the 29 T cell receptor beta chains listed below, sequenced in a study of Graves' ophthalmopathy and Graves' hyperthyroidism listed by TCRdb under 2018. Sequencer: Illumina HiSeq 2000. For repertoire sequencing, TCR beta CDR3 regions were amplified from RNA transcripts. The first round was an RT-PCR using HTBI primers with the Qiagen OneStep RT-PCR kit, and this first round was followed by a second-round multiplex PCR, then size selection and purification. The public reads were quality trimmed at Q25 with fastp and then assembled into clones with MiXCR by TCRdb, keeping productive beta chains. One record per CDR3 amino acid sequence lists the most common genes and DNA. The sample profile shows a few hundred thousand distinct CDR3 sequences; about 18% of them were found once. Together, the top ten hold 1.6% of the sample. Material: peripheral blood. The receptors derive from a woman aged 18-29 years with Graves' ophthalmopathy. Donor details come from another sample of the same person, matched by shared clones.

The table lists this clonotype with many counts. The chain recombines TRBV4-2 with TRBJ2-2, with D possibly being TRBD2 (5 bases). Germline CDR1 LGHNA, CDR2 YNFKEQ. The CDR3 runs to 16 residues. With 3 bases removed from V and 6 bases from J, the gap between germline ends came to 17 bases. The CDR3 DNA sequence: TGTGCCAGCAGCCAGCCAGGTTTCGAGGAGGCCGGGGAGCTGTTTTTT. Amino acid sequence: CASSQPGFEEAGELFF.

The chain employs TRBV19 and TRBJ1-5; 12 bases align to TRBD1. The J segment lost 7 bases and the V segment lost 8 bases, leaving 9 bases of the junction unmatched. The CDR3 contains 15 residues. Germline V gives CDR1 LNHDA, CDR2 SQIVND (reference sequence). The CDR3 DNA sequence: TGTGCCAGTGCTCCGGGACAGGGGGCGGTACAGCCCCAGCATTTT. Translating it yields CASAPGQGAVQPQHF.

The CDR3 nucleotides are TGTGCCAGCAGCACCGGGACGAAAGAGACCCAGTACTTC. Its translation: CASSTGTKETQYF. V is TRBV7-8 and J is TRBJ2-5, with D possibly called TRBD1 or TRBD2 (5 bases each). V lost 5 bases to trimming and J lost 3 bases, with 10 bases between them. CDR1 and CDR2 (germline): SGHVS, FQNEAQ. The length of the CDR3 is 13 residues.

The rearrangement uses TRBV2 and TRBJ2-6; D unresolved. Trimming left V 4 bases short and J 5 bases short, with 6 bases between. Germline V lookup: CDR1 SNHLY, CDR2 FYNNEI. The CDR3 runs 13 residues. CDR3 loop: CASSVGRANVLTF. CDR3 DNA sequence: TGTGCCAGCAGTGTTGGTAGGGCCAACGTCCTGACTTTC.

This clonotype was seen repeatedly, ten times or more. The rearrangement links TRBV7-2 to TRBJ1-1; D call uncertain. Germline CDR1 SGHTA, CDR2 FQGNSA. V gave up 5 bases and J gave up 4 bases, with 11 bases separating them. This CDR3 spans 13 amino acids. The CDR3 reads CASSPGVGTEAFF. CDR3 bases: TGTGCCAGCAGCCCCGGGGTGGGCACTGAAGCTTTCTTT.

This clonotype has only a few counts. The chain links TRBV6-1 to TRBJ2-5; 7 nucleotides match TRBD2. The CDR3 consists of 15 residues. V was clipped by 3 bases and J by 3 bases; unmatched bases: 7. Per the germline V gene, CDR1 is MNHNS and CDR2 is SASEGT. This CDR3 is CASSDLASGKETQYF. Written as DNA, the CDR3 is TGTGCCAGCAGTGATTTGGCTAGCGGAAAAGAGACCCAGTACTTC.

This clonotype was found a few times. The J gene is TRBJ1-1, the V gene TRBV5-1; a possible D gene is TRBD1 (6 bases). Germline V gives CDR1 SGHRS, CDR2 YFSETQ. The CDR3 runs to 16 residues. V lost 4 bases, J lost 0 bases, and 16 bases lay in between. The CDR3 DNA reads TGCGCCAGCAGCCAAAGGGAGGGACACATGAACACTGAAGCTTTCTTT. Protein sequence: CASSQREGHMNTEAFF.

This clonotype was observed at least ten times. The CDR3 loop is CASSSDSAVPNSPLHF. The CDR3 DNA follows: TGTGCCAGCAGCTCTGATTCCGCAGTACCTAATTCACCCCTCCACTTT. The chain is built from TRBV11-2 and TRBJ1-6; D is unresolved. This CDR3 is 16 amino acids long. Germline CDR1 is SGHAT and CDR2 is FQNNGV. V was shortened by 4 bases and J by 6 bases, with 16 bases between the two germline ends.

The table lists this clonotype with many counts. The rearrangement joins TRBV28 to TRBJ2-2; D possibly corresponds to TRBD2 (7 bases). Trimming pared 7 bases from V and 5 bases from J, leaving 17 bases between. The CDR3 contains 15 residues. Per germline, CDR1 MDHEN and CDR2 SYDVKM. CDR3 protein: CASTLGGGDTGELFF. DNA of the CDR3: TGTGCCAGCACCCTGGGGGGGGGCGATACCGGGGAGCTGTTTTTT.

The CDR3 sequence is CASSLVSAHQPQHF. The CDR3 DNA reads TGTGCCAGCAGTTTAGTCAGCGCTCATCAGCCCCAGCATTTT. The rearrangement joins TRBV28 to TRBJ1-5; D is ambiguous. Germline V gene data show CDR1 as MDHEN and CDR2 as SYDVKM. The CDR3 contains 14 residues. The V and J ends lost 2 bases and 5 bases respectively, with 10 bases between them.

Many counts were recorded for this clonotype. The CDR3 nucleotides read TGTGCCAGCAGCTACCCGGTTGGGGGCACTGAAGCTTTCTTT. Protein: CASSYPVGGTEAFF. The chain joins TRBV7-2 to TRBJ1-1, with D possibly TRBD1 on 5 matching bases. Germline V gives CDR1 SGHTA, CDR2 FQGNSA. V gave up 4 bases and J gave up 4 bases, with 13 bases separating them. CDR3 size: 14 residues.

This clonotype was recorded many times. The chain employs TRBV6-4 and TRBJ1-2; tentatively, D is TRBD1 (5 bases). There are 17 residues in the CDR3. CDR1 MRHNA and CDR2 SNTAGT come from the germline V gene. V was pared by 6 bases and J by 5 bases, with 25 bases between. The CDR3 DNA reads TGTGCCAGCAGGACCCCGGGGGGAAACCTGCTTCAATATGGCTACACCTTC. Translating gives CASRTPGGNLLQYGYTF.

This clonotype has a count of ten or more. The chain's CDR3 is CASSLAGADLNSPLHF. CDR3 bases: TGTGCCAGCAGTTTAGCAGGTGCGGACCTAAATTCACCCCTCCACTTT. The rearrangement links TRBV12-3 or TRBV12-4 to TRBJ1-6; D not certain. This CDR3 spans 16 amino acids. The V gene lost 0 bases and the J gene lost 7 bases, with 13 bases spanning the gap.

This clonotype was seen repeatedly, ten times or more. One junction end does not reproduce the germline sequence, and a read error may be involved. The chain recombines TRBV7-3 with TRBJ1-6; D may be TRBD1 (5 bases). The CDR3 length is 15 residues. Germline loops: CDR1 SGHTA, CDR2 FQGTGA. CDR3 in DNA: TGTGCCAGCAGCCTAACAGGCCGACACGAGTCACCCCTCCACTTT. Amino acid sequence: CASSLTGRHESPLHF.

This clonotype appeared many times. The chain uses TRBV7-2 and TRBJ1-2, with D unclear. This CDR3 contains 14 residues. Trimming removed 5 bases at V and 5 bases at J, with 15 bases between. Germline CDR1 reads SGHTA; CDR2 reads FQGNSA. The CDR3 nucleotides are TGTGCCAGCAGCCCGCGACGGAGCTTATATGGCTACACCTTC. It codes for CASSPRRSLYGYTF.

This clonotype appeared many times. V gene TRBV6-5 combines with J gene TRBJ2-5; a possible D gene is TRBD2 (5 bases). CDR1 MNHEY and CDR2 SVGAGI come from the germline V gene. There are 14 residues in the CDR3. Deletions cut 4 bases from V and 4 bases from J, with 13 bases between. The chain's CDR3 is CASSFLLERETQYF. In nucleotides, the CDR3 is TGTGCCAGCAGTTTTCTACTAGAGCGAGAGACCCAGTACTTC.

This clonotype was counted ten times or more. The rearrangement uses TRBV25-1 and TRBJ2-7, with a weak D call TRBD1 (6 bases). Trimming pared 4 bases from V and 2 bases from J, leaving 27 bases between. Germline V gene data show CDR1 as MGHDK and CDR2 as SYGVNS. The CDR3 is made up of 19 amino acids. The CDR3 bases are TGTGCCAGCAGTGGGATCTCCCGGGACGGCCAGGGGACACCCTACGAGCAGTACTTC. This codes for CASSGISRDGQGTPYEQYF.

This rearrangement joins TRBV6-1 to TRBJ2-5; D unclear. The CDR3 totals 13 residues. Germline V gives CDR1 MNHNS, CDR2 SASEGT. V was shortened by 9 bases and J by 4 bases, with 15 bases between the two germline ends. The CDR3 DNA reads as TGTGCCAGTCGACCTCCCCGATCAGAGACCCAGTACTTC. Translating gives CASRPPRSETQYF.

This clonotype showed up many times. V usage is TRBV12-3 or TRBV12-4 and J usage is TRBJ2-2; D is unclear. There are 14 residues in the CDR3. V lost 3 bases to trimming and J lost 5 bases, with 10 bases between them. The CDR3, as DNA: TGTGCCAGCAGTTTTAGGCCCAGGACCGGGGAGCTGTTTTTT. It codes for CASSFRPRTGELFF.

At least ten counts were recorded for this clonotype. The genes are TRBV7-2 and TRBJ2-6, with a possible D match to TRBD2 (5 bases). V was pared by 5 bases and J by 4 bases, with 9 bases between. The V gene's germline CDR1 is SGHTA and CDR2 FQGNSA. The CDR3 length is 14 residues. For the CDR3, the DNA is TGTGCCAGCAGCCGCGGGTGGGGGGCCAACGTCCTGACTTTC. Protein: CASSRGWGANVLTF.

This clonotype came up many times. V usage is TRBV7-2 and J usage is TRBJ2-5; D gene unclear. Germline lookup yields CDR1 SGHTA and CDR2 FQGNSA. The germline V and J ends were trimmed by 1 base and 5 bases, with 8 bases remaining between them. This CDR3 has 13 amino acids. CDR3 in DNA: TGTGCCAGCAGCTTAGGCCCCGAGGAGACCCAGTACTTC. Protein product: CASSLGPEETQYF.

This clonotype was detected ten times or more. This chain links TRBV28 with TRBJ2-7; TRBD2 agrees at 7 bases. CDR1 MDHEN and CDR2 SYDVKM come from the germline V gene. V was pared by 4 bases and J by 5 bases, with 11 bases of the junction left unmatched. The CDR3 length is 15 residues. CDR3 residues: CASSWNPTSLHEQYF. CDR3 bases: TGTGCCAGCAGTTGGAATCCGACTAGCTTGCACGAGCAGTACTTC. Combining the CDR3 with reference TRBV28 and TRBJ2-7 gives the whole variable domain DVKVTQSSRYLVKRTGEKVFLECVQDMDHENMFWYRQDPGLGLRLIYFSYDVKMKEKGDIPEGYSVSREKKERFSLILESASTNQTSMYLCASSWNPTSLHEQYFGPGTRLTVT.

This chain links TRBV6-2 or TRBV6-3 with TRBJ1-2, with 7 bases that match TRBD1. Germline V gene lookup returns CDR1 MNHEY and CDR2 SVGEGT. This CDR3 comprises 13 residues. The V segment lost 6 bases and the J segment 7 bases; nucleotides outside the gene matches: 8. CDR3 coding DNA: TGTGCCAGCAGCTCGGAGGGGGCAGTTGGCTACACCTTC. Its translation: CASSSEGAVGYTF.

This clonotype was detected many times. The rearrangement uses TRBV2 and TRBJ2-7, with 8 positions matching TRBD1. Germline lookup yields CDR1 SNHLY and CDR2 FYNNEI. Trimming cost V 6 bases and J 5 bases; bases outside gene matches: 9. CDR3 length: 14 amino acids. DNA of the CDR3: TGTGCCAGCAGGGGGACAGGCGTGGTCAACGAGCAGTACTTC. Amino acids: CASRGTGVVNEQYF.

This clonotype has at least ten counts. The chain uses TRBV19 and TRBJ1-1, with D maybe TRBD1 (6 bases). The CDR3 has 15 residues. Trimming stripped 2 bases from V and 3 bases from J, with 13 bases between. The germline V gene has CDR1 LNHDA and CDR2 SQIVND (reference sequence). CDR3 amino acids: CASSINNREYTEAFF. The DNA for the CDR3 is TGTGCCAGTAGTATAAACAACAGGGAATACACTGAAGCTTTCTTT.

This clonotype came up many times. The V gene is TRBV6-2 or TRBV6-3, the J gene TRBJ2-5, with D hard to call. CDR3 length: 13 amino acids. Trimming took 2 bases from V and 7 from J, leaving 11 bases between them. CDR1 and CDR2 (germline): MNHEY, SVGEGT. The CDR3 sequence: CASSYPIDGTQYF. For the CDR3, the DNA is TGTGCCAGCAGTTACCCGATCGACGGGACCCAGTACTTC.

This clonotype appeared many times. The J gene is TRBJ1-1, the V gene TRBV28, with D unclear. The germline gives CDR1 MDHEN, CDR2 SYDVKM. Trimming removed 3 bases from V and 11 bases from J, with 16 bases in between. The CDR3 sequence is 13 residues long. The CDR3 sequence: CASSFGLPRRAFF. The CDR3, as DNA: TGTGCCAGCAGTTTCGGACTCCCACGGCGGGCTTTCTTT.

The rearrangement joins TRBV6-1 to TRBJ2-7; D possibly corresponds to TRBD2 (6 bases). Germline-derived CDR1 and CDR2 are MNHNS and SASEGT. V shed 5 bases and J shed 8 bases, with 22 bases lying between them. The CDR3 sequence is 15 residues long. This CDR3 reads CASSLPVGGSYKQYF. The CDR3 DNA sequence: TGTGCCAGCAGTCTCCCCGTTGGAGGGAGTTACAAGCAGTACTTC.

This clonotype was picked up many times. The rearrangement joins TRBV19 to TRBJ2-7, with a possible D match to TRBD1 (6 bases). The CDR3 is 13 amino acids. Germline V gene data show CDR1 as LNHDA and CDR2 as SQIVND (reference sequence). Between the trimmed V and J ends, which lost 5 bases and 0 bases, there was a span of 8 bases. CDR3 in amino acids: CASSEDSSYEQYF. The CDR3 DNA reads as TGTGCCAGTAGTGAGGACAGCTCCTACGAGCAGTACTTC.